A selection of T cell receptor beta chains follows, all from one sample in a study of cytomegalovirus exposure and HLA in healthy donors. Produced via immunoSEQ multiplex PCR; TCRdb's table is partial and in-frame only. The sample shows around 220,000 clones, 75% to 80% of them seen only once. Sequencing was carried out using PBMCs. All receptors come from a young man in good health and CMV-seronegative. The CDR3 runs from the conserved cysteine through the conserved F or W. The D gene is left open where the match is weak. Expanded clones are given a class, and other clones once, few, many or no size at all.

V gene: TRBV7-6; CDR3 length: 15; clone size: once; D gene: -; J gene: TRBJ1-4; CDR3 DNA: TGTGCCAGCAGCTTAGACAGGTCCCCTAATGAAAAACTGTTTTTT; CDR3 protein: CASSLDRSPNEKLFF
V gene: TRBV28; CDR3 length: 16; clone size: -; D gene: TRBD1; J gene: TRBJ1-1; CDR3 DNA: TGTGCCAGCAGTTACGCCGACAGGGTCAGGAACACTGAAGCTTTCTTT; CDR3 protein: CASSYADRVRNTEAFF
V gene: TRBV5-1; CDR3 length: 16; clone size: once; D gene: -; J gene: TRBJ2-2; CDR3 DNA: TGCGCCAGCAGCCTCTCGGGACACGGGGGGACCGGGGAGCTGTTTTTT; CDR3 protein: CASSLSGHGGTGELFF
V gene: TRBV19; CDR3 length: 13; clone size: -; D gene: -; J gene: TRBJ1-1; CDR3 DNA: TGTGCCAGTAGTTCCCAGATGAACACTGAAGCTTTCTTT; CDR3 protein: CASSSQMNTEAFF
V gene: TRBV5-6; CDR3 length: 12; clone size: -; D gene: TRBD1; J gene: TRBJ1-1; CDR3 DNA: TGTGCCAGCAGTTGGACAGGACCTGAAGCTTTCTTT; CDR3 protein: CASSWTGPEAFF
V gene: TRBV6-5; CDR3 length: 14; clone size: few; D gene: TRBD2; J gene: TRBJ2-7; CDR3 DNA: TGTGCCAGCAAGATTAGCGGGCTACACTACGAGCAGTACTTC; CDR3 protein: CASKISGLHYEQYF
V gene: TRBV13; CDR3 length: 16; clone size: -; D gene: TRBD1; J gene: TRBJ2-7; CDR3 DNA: TGTGCCAGCAGCCTTTCCTGGACAGGGCCACCCTACGAGCAGTACTTC; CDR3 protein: CASSLSWTGPPYEQYF
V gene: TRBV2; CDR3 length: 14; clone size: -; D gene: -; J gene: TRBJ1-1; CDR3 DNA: TGTGCCAGCAGCTCTCGGGGGGAGAACACTGAAGCTTTCTTT; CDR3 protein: CASSSRGENTEAFF
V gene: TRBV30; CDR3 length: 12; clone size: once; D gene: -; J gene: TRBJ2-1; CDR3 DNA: TGTGCCTGGAGTGTATCCGGGGATGAGCAGTTCTTC; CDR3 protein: CAWSVSGDEQFF
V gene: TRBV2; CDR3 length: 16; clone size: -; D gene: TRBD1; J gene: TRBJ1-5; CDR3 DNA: TGTGCCAGCTCCTGGGGGGCCGGGACAGGCGATCAGCCCCAGCATTTT; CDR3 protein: CASSWGAGTGDQPQHF
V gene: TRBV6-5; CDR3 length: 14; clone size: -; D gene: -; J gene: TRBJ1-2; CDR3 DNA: TGTGCCAGCAGTTACCGTGGCAGGGGCGATGGCTACACCTTC; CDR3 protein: CASSYRGRGDGYTF
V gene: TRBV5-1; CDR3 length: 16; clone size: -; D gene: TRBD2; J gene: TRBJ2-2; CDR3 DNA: TGCGCCAGCAGACTGGCTAGCGGGGGAGACACCGGGGAGCTGTTTTTT; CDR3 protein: CASRLASGGDTGELFF
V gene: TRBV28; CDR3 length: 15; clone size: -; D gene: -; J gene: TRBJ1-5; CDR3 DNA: TGTGCCAGCGCCCCACACAGGGTAGGGGAGCAGCCCCAGCATTTT; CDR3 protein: CASAPHRVGEQPQHF
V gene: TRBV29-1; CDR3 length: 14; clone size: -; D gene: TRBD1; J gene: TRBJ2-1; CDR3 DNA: TGCAGCGACCTCCGGGACAGTGAGTACAATGAGCAGTTCTTC; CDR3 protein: CSDLRDSEYNEQFF
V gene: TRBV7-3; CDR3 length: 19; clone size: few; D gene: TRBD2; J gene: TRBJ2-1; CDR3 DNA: TGTGCCAGCAGCTTAGCGGGGGGCCCCCTTGAAAGCTCCTACAATGAGCAGTTCTTC; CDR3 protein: CASSLAGGPLESSYNEQFF
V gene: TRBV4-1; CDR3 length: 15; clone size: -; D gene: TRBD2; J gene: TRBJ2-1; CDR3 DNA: TGCGCCAGCAGCCAAGAGAGGCTAGCGGAGAATGAGCAGTTCTTC; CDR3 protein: CASSQERLAENEQFF
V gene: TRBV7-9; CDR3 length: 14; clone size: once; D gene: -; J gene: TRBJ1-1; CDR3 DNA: TGTGCCAGCAGCTGGGGGGGGACGAACACTGAAGCTTTCTTT; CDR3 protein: CASSWGGTNTEAFF
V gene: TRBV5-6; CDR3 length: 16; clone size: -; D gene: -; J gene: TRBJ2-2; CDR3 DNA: TGTGCCAGCAGCTTATTGCGACAGACGAACACCGGGGAGCTGTTTTTT; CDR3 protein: CASSLLRQTNTGELFF
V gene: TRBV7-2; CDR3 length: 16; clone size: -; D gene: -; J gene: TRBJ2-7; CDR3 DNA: TGTGCCAGCAGCTTAGTATCGACAGGTTCTTCCTACGAGCAGTACTTC; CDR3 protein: CASSLVSTGSSYEQYF
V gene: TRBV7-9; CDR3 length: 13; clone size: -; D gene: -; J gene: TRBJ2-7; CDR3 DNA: TGTGCCAGCCGACCGGACAGCCCTTACGAGCAGTACTTC; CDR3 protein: CASRPDSPYEQYF
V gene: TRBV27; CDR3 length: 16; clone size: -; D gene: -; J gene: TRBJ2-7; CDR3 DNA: TGTGCCAGCAGCGAAACTCCGGGACTTCCTTCCAACGAGCAGTACTTC; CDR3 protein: CASSETPGLPSNEQYF
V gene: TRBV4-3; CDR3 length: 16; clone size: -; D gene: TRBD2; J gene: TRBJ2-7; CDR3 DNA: TGCGCCAGCAGCCAAGAGGTAGCAGGGACTACCTACGAGCAGTACTTC; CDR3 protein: CASSQEVAGTTYEQYF
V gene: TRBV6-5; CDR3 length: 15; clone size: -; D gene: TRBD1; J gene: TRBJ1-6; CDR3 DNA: TGTGCCAGCAGAACACAGGGGGCGGGGAATTCACCCCTCCACTTT; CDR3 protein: CASRTQGAGNSPLHF
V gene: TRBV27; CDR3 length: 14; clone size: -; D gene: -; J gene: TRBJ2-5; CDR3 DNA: TGTGCCAGCAGCAAAGGGGATTTGAGAGAGACCCAGTACTTC; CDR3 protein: CASSKGDLRETQYF
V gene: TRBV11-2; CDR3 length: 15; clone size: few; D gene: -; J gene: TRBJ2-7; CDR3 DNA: TGTGCCAGCAGCCCCCGGACAGAAAAAGCCTACGAGCAGTACTTC; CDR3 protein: CASSPRTEKAYEQYF
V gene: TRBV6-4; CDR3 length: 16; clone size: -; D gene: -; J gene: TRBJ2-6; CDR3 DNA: TGTGCCAGCAGTGACTCCCCGAGCTCTGGGGCCAACGTCCTGACTTTC; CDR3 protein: CASSDSPSSGANVLTF
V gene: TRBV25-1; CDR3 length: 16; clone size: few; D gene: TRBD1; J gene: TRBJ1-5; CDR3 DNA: TGTGCCAGCAGTGAATCGGGACAGGGGAGCAATCAGCCCCAGCATTTT; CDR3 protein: CASSESGQGSNQPQHF
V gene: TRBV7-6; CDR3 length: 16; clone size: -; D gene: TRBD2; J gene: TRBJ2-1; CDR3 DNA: TGTGCCAGCAGCCCCTCCGGGACTAGCGGACACAATGAGCAGTTCTTC; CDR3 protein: CASSPSGTSGHNEQFF
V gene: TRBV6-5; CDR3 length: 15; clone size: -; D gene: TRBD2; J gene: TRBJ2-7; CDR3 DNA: TGTGCCAGCAGTTACCAGGCGGGGGTAACCTACGAGCAGTACTTC; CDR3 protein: CASSYQAGVTYEQYF
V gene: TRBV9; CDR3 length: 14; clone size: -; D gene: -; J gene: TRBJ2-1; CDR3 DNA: TGTGCCAGCAGCGTACGGGACACGGGCGGGGGGCAGTTCTTC; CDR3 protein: CASSVRDTGGGQFF